The 3 T cell receptor beta chains below come from one sample, sequenced in a study of T cell changes during pregnancy in multiple sclerosis. Clones were sequenced by immunoSEQ multiplex PCR, and TCRdb holds only the in-frame ones, with some missing. The sample lists about 74,000 clones; roughly 90% were seen once. Sequencing used peripheral blood, obtained after pregnancy. All receptors come from a female donor in good health, enrolled as a control in a pregnancy study.

V and J are TRBV11-3 and TRBJ2-1; D may be TRBD2 (5 bases). The CDR3 runs 14 residues. Germline lookup yields CDR1 SGHNT and CDR2 YENEEA. The V and J ends lost 5 bases and 7 bases respectively, with 15 bases between them. The CDR3 region is CASSQREKRNEQFF. Here the CDR3 DNA reads TGTGCCAGCAGCCAACGCGAGAAGCGGAATGAGCAGTTCTTC.

This chain connects TRBV4-1 to TRBJ1-4, with TRBD1 identical over 8 bases. Unmatched junction bases numbered 7, after V lost 3 bases and J lost 4 bases. The CDR3 has 16 residues. Per germline, CDR1 MGHRA and CDR2 YSYEKL. CDR3 coding DNA: TGCGCCAGCAGCCAGATCCTACAGGGGGTTAATGAAAAACTGTTTTTT. Translation: CASSQILQGVNEKLFF.

The V call is TRBV15, the J call TRBJ1-1, with 8 positions matching TRBD1. V dropped 8 bases and J dropped 1; count of bases not matched to a gene: 3. CDR3 length: 13 amino acids. Germline loops: CDR1 LNHNV, CDR2 YYDKDF (reference sequence). CDR3 sequence reads: CATYRGENTEAFF. CDR3 nucleotide sequence: TGTGCCACCTACAGGGGGGAGAACACTGAAGCTTTCTTT. The whole variable domain, remainder taken from reference TRBV15 and TRBJ1-1, is DAMVIQNPRYQVTQFGKPVTLSCSQTLNHNVMYWYQQKSSQAPKLLFHYYDKDFNNEADTPDNFQSRRPNTSFCFLDIRSPGLGDTAMYLCATYRGENTEAFFGQGTRLTVV.